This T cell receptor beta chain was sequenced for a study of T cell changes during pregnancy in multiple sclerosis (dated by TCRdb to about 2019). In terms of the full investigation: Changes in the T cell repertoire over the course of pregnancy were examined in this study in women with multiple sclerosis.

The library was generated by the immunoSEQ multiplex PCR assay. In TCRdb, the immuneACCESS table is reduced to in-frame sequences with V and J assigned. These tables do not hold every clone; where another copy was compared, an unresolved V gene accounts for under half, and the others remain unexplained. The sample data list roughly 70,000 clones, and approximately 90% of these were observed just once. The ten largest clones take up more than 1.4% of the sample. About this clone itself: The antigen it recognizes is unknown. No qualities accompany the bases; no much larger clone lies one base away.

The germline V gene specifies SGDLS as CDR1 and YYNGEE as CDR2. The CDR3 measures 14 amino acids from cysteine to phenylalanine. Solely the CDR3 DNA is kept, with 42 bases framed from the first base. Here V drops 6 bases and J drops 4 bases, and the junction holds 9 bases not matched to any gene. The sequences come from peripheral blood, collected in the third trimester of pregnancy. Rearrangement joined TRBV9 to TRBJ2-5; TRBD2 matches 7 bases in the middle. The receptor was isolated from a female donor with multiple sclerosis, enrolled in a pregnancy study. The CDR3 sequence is CASNLGGSSETQYF. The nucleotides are TGTGCCAGCAACTTGGGGGGGTCATCAGAGACCCAGTACTTC.